The 21 T cell receptor beta chains presented below share a single source sample, sequenced in a study of tumor-infiltrating lymphocytes in primary liver carcinoma. cDNA specific to TCR beta was made from around 450 ng of total RNA, with a constant-region primer employed for priming. Nested multiplex PCR, run for three rounds with slightly modified ARM-PCR, yielded TCR beta libraries. The first two PCR rounds used TRBV1-TRBV30 forward primers with a C-beta reverse primer, about 10 cycles each. TCRdb re-called the multiplex PCR reads through MiXCR, storing one row per CDR3 protein. The sample holds 320,000 or so distinct CDR3 sequences, 50% to 70% seen once. Both blood RNA, taken from unsorted whole blood, and germline DNA were extracted. Sequencing was carried out using peripheral blood. The source of these receptors is a man aged 40-49 years with primary liver carcinoma and hepatitis B virus infection.

This sequence joins TRBV19 and TRBJ1-5, with D tentatively TRBD1 (5 bases). V was pared by 0 bases and J by 0 bases, with 15 bases between. The germline gives CDR1 LNHDA, CDR2 SQIVND (reference sequence). The CDR3 loop spans 18 amino acids. The CDR3 is CASSIESPDIYSNQPQHF. CDR3 sequence (DNA): TGTGCCAGTAGTATAGAGTCTCCGGACATCTATAGCAATCAGCCCCAGCATTTT.

This clonotype was recorded once. This sequence may be a read error, since a much larger clone differs from it by one base. The CDR3 DNA reads as TGCGCCAGCAGCCAAGATGGGGGGATGGGCGGCTGGGGCGAGCAGTACTTC. It specifies CASSQDGGMGGWGEQYF. The chain is built from TRBV4-3 and TRBJ2-7; possibly TRBD2 for D (6 bases). In germline, CDR1 is LGHNA, CDR2 YSLEER. This CDR3 is 17 amino acids long. V lost 0 bases and J 6 bases, leaving 21 bases between the germline ends.

The gene calls are TRBV12-3 or TRBV12-4 and TRBJ1-1; no firm D call. This CDR3 spans 14 amino acids. V lost 2 bases and J lost 5, with 12 bases in between. Here the CDR3 DNA reads TGTGCCAGCAGTTTAAGGGAGGTGCGGACTGAAGCTTTCTTT. This codes for CASSLREVRTEAFF.

A note on this clonotype: This may stem from a read error, because a much larger clone lies one nucleotide away. The CDR3 sequence: CASRSGNTGELFF. CDR3 nucleotide sequence: TGTGCCAGCAGGTCAGGGAACACCGGGGAGCTGTTTTTT. This chain joins TRBV6-5 and TRBJ2-2; no clear D. V dropped 6 bases and J dropped 1 base, with 6 bases sitting between them. This CDR3 contains 13 residues. The germline gives CDR1 MNHEY, CDR2 SVGAGI.

The CDR3 here is CASSFAGPEQYV. CDR3 DNA: TGTGCCAGCAGTTTCGCAGGGCCCGAGCAGTACGTC. J is TRBJ2-7 and V is TRBV12-3 or TRBV12-4; possible D gene TRBD1, 5 bases. The CDR3 has 12 residues. V was cut by 3 bases and J by 6 bases, with 9 bases left in between.

Regarding this clonotype: This could be a read error, since a much larger clone is one nucleotide away. This CDR3 fails to terminate in the conserved phenylalanine or tryptophan, so it likely reflects a read error. The genes are TRBV6-5 and TRBJ2-1, with 10 bases matching TRBD2. Trimming removed 8 bases from V and 9 bases from J; junction bases left unmatched: 13. CDR3 length equals 15 residues. Germline V gene data show CDR1 as MNHEY and CDR2 as SVGAGI. This CDR3 is CASHSGRRVGGEQFL. The CDR3 DNA follows: TGTGCCAGCCATAGCGGGAGGCGGGTAGGCGGTGAGCAGTTCCTC.

This clonotype has at least ten counts. The chain recombines TRBV12-3 or TRBV12-4 with TRBJ1-1; D is unresolved. The V and J ends lost 6 bases and 2 bases respectively, with 7 bases between them. The CDR3 has 12 residues. In DNA, the CDR3 is TGTGCCAGCAGCCCACCTAACACTGAAGCTTTCTTT. It encodes CASSPPNTEAFF.

Notes on this clonotype: It may be a read error: a sequence one base away is much more abundant. The J gene is TRBJ1-2, the V gene TRBV29-1; D is unresolved. CDR1 SQVTM and CDR2 ANQGSEA come from the germline V gene. CDR3 length: 15 residues. In DNA form, the CDR3 reads TGCGGCGTTGAACTTCTAAGGACTGCTAACTATGGCTACACCTTC. Translating gives CGVELLRTANYGYTF.

The chain combines TRBV4-1 with TRBJ2-7; 10 nucleotides match TRBD2. Germline V gives CDR1 MGHRA, CDR2 YSYEKL. The trim removed 0 bases at V and 9 bases at J, leaving 14 bases unmatched. The CDR3 covers 17 residues. The CDR3 here is CASSQEPLLAGRNWQYF. For the CDR3, the DNA is TGCGCCAGCAGCCAAGAGCCCCTACTAGCGGGGAGAAACTGGCAGTACTTC.

This clonotype turned up a few times. V gene TRBV11-2 combines with J gene TRBJ1-6; 8 bases line up with TRBD1. V lost 9 bases and J lost 12; bases outside the gene matches: 13. The CDR3 has 14 amino acids. Germline CDR1 and CDR2: SGHAT and FQNNGV. CDR3 in DNA: TGTGCCAGTAGCCCCGGACAGGGACTTGGACCCCTCCACTTT. It encodes CASSPGQGLGPLHF.

This clonotype was observed at least ten times. The chain carries TRBV4-3 and TRBJ1-4; D is unresolved. The CDR3 extends over 16 amino acids. V was shortened by 1 base and J by 4 bases, with 13 bases between the two germline ends. Looked up from germline, CDR1 is LGHNA and CDR2 is YSLEER. For the CDR3, the DNA is TGCGCCAGCAGCCAAGGTCGGACGCTTCTTAATGAAAAACTGTTTTTT. The encoded protein is CASSQGRTLLNEKLFF.

J is TRBJ2-5 and V is TRBV18, with D perhaps matching TRBD1 or TRBD2 (5 bases each). There are 13 residues in the CDR3. The germline V gene encodes CDR1 KGHSH and CDR2 LQKENI. Between the trimmed V and J ends, which lost 6 bases and 0 bases, there was a span of 8 bases. CDR3 coding DNA: TGTGCCAGCTCCCCGGGACACCAAGAGACCCAGTACTTC. Translation gives CASSPGHQETQYF.

The CDR3 loop is CASSSDIGDREYF. CDR3 DNA: TGTGCCAGCAGCTCAGATATTGGGGACCGCGAATACTTC. The rearrangement joins TRBV11-2 to TRBJ2-5; D assignment may be TRBD1 or TRBD2 (5 bases each). In germline, CDR1 is SGHAT, CDR2 FQNNGV. Trimming took off 4 bases at V and 14 bases at J, with 20 bases between the two ends. CDR3 length: 13 residues. The entire variable domain, with the rest obtained from reference TRBV11-2 and TRBJ2-5, is as follows: EAGVAQSPRYKIIEKRQSVAFWCNPISGHATLYWYQQILGQGPKLLIQFQNNGVVDDSQLPKDRFSAERLKGVDSTLKIQPAKLEDSAVYLCASSSDIGDREYFGPGTRLLVL.

The J gene is TRBJ1-1, the V gene TRBV12-3 or TRBV12-4; weak D call: TRBD1 (5 bases). Trimming removed 4 bases at V and 4 bases at J, with 13 bases between. The CDR3 loop spans 14 amino acids. The CDR3, as DNA: TGTGCCAGCAGTTCCGGGATAGGGGTCACTGAAGCTTTCTTT. It codes for CASSSGIGVTEAFF.

The chain recombines TRBV6-5 with TRBJ2-3, with TRBD1 identical over 9 bases. The CDR3 totals 14 residues. In germline, CDR1 is MNHEY, CDR2 SVGAGI. With 2 bases clipped from V and 10 bases from J, the junction kept 7 bases outside the gene matches. CDR3 loop: CASSYRTGVDAQYF. DNA for the CDR3: TGTGCCAGCAGTTACCGGACAGGGGTGGATGCGCAGTATTTT.

As concerns this clonotype: This may stem from a read error, because a much larger clone lies one nucleotide away. The chain has TRBV28 and TRBJ1-1, with D unresolved. With 2 bases removed from V and 2 bases from J, the gap between germline ends came to 9 bases. The CDR3 is 14 amino acids. Germline CDR1 and CDR2: MDHEN and SYDVKM. Written as DNA, the CDR3 is TGTGCCAGCAGTTTAGTGGCGATAAACACTGAAGCTTTCTTT. It yields the protein CASSLVAINTEAFF.

Worth noting for this clonotype: One end of the junction varies from germline; a read error may be responsible. The CDR3 DNA is TGTGCCAGCAGCGCGGAGCCCCACAATGAGCAGCTCTTC. This translates into CASSAEPHNEQLF. This chain links TRBV11-1 with TRBJ2-1; the D is unclear. Germline CDR1 and CDR2: SGHAT and FQDESV (reference sequence). The CDR3 loop spans 13 amino acids.

On this clonotype itself: The junction shows a germline mismatch at one end, possibly a read error. V and J are TRBV5-5 and TRBJ1-2; the D is unclear. Germline V lookup: CDR1 SGHKS, CDR2 YYEKEE (reference sequence). The CDR3 runs to 14 residues. CDR3 residues: CASSSMPESYGYTF. The CDR3 DNA reads as TGTGCCAGCAGCTCCATGCCCGAGAGCTATGGCTACACCTTT.

CDR3 sequence: CASSLFSSEWFF. In DNA, the CDR3 is TGCGCCAGCAGCTTGTTTTCTAGTGAGTGGTTCTTC. This chain joins TRBV5-1 and TRBJ2-1; D is unresolved. V was clipped by 1 base and J by 15 bases, with 14 bases between them. CDR1 and CDR2 (germline): SGHRS, YFSETQ. CDR3 length: 12 amino acids.

This clonotype has a handful of counts. The rearrangement uses TRBV5-1 and TRBJ2-1; the D gene is possibly TRBD1 (6 bases). V gave up 8 bases and J gave up 3 bases, with 15 bases separating them. Germline CDR1 reads SGHRS; CDR2 reads YFSETQ. This CDR3 region has 14 residues. CDR3 in amino acids: CASSPRQVYNEQFF. In DNA, the CDR3 is TGCGCCAGTAGCCCTCGACAGGTCTACAATGAGCAGTTCTTC.

A note on this clonotype: A much more abundant neighbour one base away suggests this may be a read error. J is TRBJ2-7 and V is TRBV12-3 or TRBV12-4; a weak D match, TRBD2 (6 bases). This CDR3 is 15 amino acids long. The V end lost 8 bases, the J end lost 1 base, and 18 bases lay between the germline ends. CDR3 nucleotide sequence: TGTGCCAGCTGTTATAGCGGAACGAGATCCTACGAGCAGTACTTC. This codes for CASCYSGTRSYEQYF.